These T cell receptor beta chains were read from a single sample in a study of neurological immune-mediated disorders. TCRdb reprocessed the 5' RACE reads via MiXCR and lists one record per CDR3 protein. The data contain approximately 30,000 distinct CDR3 sequences, 20% to 25% of them singletons. Source material: PBMCs. These receptor sequences come from a woman aged 60 to 75 in good health. Each CDR3 is given with its conserved first and last residue. Each record gives: D gene, V gene, J gene, clone size, CDR3 protein, CDR3 DNA. A D gene is named only where the DNA matches it firmly. The size entry is marked missing in some rows and otherwise reads once, few, many or a size class.

D gene: NA
V gene: TRBV4-2
J gene: TRBJ1-5
clone size: NA
CDR3 protein: CASGPPDYSNQPQHF
CDR3 DNA: TGTGCCAGCGGTCCTCCAGATTATAGCAATCAGCCCCAGCATTTT

D gene: NA
V gene: TRBV20-1
J gene: TRBJ1-1
clone size: NA
CDR3 protein: CSARDPARASRTEAFF
CDR3 DNA: TGCAGTGCTAGAGATCCGGCCAGGGCTTCGAGGACTGAAGCTTTCTTT

D gene: TRBD1
V gene: TRBV12-3/TRBV12-4
J gene: TRBJ2-1
clone size: many
CDR3 protein: CASSFPITGGGEQFF
CDR3 DNA: TGTGCCAGCAGTTTCCCGATAACAGGGGGCGGTGAGCAGTTCTTC

D gene: NA
V gene: TRBV29-1
J gene: TRBJ1-2
clone size: many
CDR3 protein: CSVELAGAFYGYTF
CDR3 DNA: TGCAGCGTTGAATTGGCAGGGGCCTTCTATGGCTACACCTTC

D gene: TRBD2
V gene: TRBV7-8
J gene: TRBJ2-1
clone size: many
CDR3 protein: CASSHPGGAANEQFF
CDR3 DNA: TGTGCCAGCAGCCACCCCGGGGGGGCCGCCAATGAGCAGTTCTTC

D gene: TRBD2
V gene: TRBV6-2/TRBV6-3
J gene: TRBJ2-1
clone size: many
CDR3 protein: CASRQGLAGSHEQFF
CDR3 DNA: TGTGCCAGCAGACAAGGACTAGCGGGTTCCCATGAGCAGTTCTTC

D gene: NA
V gene: TRBV7-3
J gene: TRBJ1-3
clone size: many
CDR3 protein: CASSLWAPGLNSGNTIYF
CDR3 DNA: TGTGCCAGCAGCCTCTGGGCGCCGGGACTGAACTCTGGAAACACCATATATTTT

D gene: NA
V gene: TRBV29-1
J gene: TRBJ1-2
clone size: medium-sized
CDR3 protein: CSVGRTESIGGYTF
CDR3 DNA: TGCAGCGTGGGCCGGACAGAGTCGATCGGGGGCTACACCTTC

D gene: NA
V gene: TRBV4-3
J gene: TRBJ2-1
clone size: many
CDR3 protein: CASSHLLSSYNEQFF
CDR3 DNA: TGCGCCAGCAGCCACCTTTTAAGCTCCTACAATGAGCAGTTCTTC

D gene: NA
V gene: TRBV6-5
J gene: TRBJ2-1
clone size: many
CDR3 protein: CASSYSKFSIGSEQFF
CDR3 DNA: TGTGCCAGCAGTTACTCGAAGTTCTCGATAGGTAGCGAGCAGTTCTTC

D gene: NA
V gene: TRBV7-2
J gene: TRBJ2-7
clone size: many
CDR3 protein: CASSLVYEQYF
CDR3 DNA: TGTGCCAGCAGCTTAGTCTACGAGCAGTACTTC

D gene: NA
V gene: TRBV18
J gene: TRBJ2-3
clone size: NA
CDR3 protein: CASSPLGVSYTDTQYF
CDR3 DNA: TGTGCCAGCTCACCGCTCGGTGTATCCTACACAGATACGCAGTATTTT

D gene: NA
V gene: TRBV11-2
J gene: TRBJ2-4
clone size: many
CDR3 protein: CASSPPQGMRVENIQYF
CDR3 DNA: TGTGCCAGCAGCCCGCCCCAGGGGATGAGGGTCGAAAACATTCAGTACTTC

D gene: TRBD1
V gene: TRBV27
J gene: TRBJ1-6
clone size: many
CDR3 protein: CASSLGQVYNSPLHF
CDR3 DNA: TGTGCCAGCAGTCTCGGACAGGTTTATAATTCACCCCTCCACTTT

D gene: NA
V gene: TRBV5-1
J gene: TRBJ2-5
clone size: many
CDR3 protein: CASSLGGLQLQETQYF
CDR3 DNA: TGCGCCAGCAGCTTGGGAGGACTCCAACTCCAAGAGACCCAGTACTTC

D gene: NA
V gene: TRBV7-8
J gene: TRBJ2-7
clone size: many
CDR3 protein: CASSPRLEVYEQYF
CDR3 DNA: TGTGCCAGCAGCCCGAGACTAGAGGTTTACGAGCAGTACTTC

D gene: NA
V gene: TRBV6-2/TRBV6-3
J gene: TRBJ2-3
clone size: many
CDR3 protein: CATGRDPSTDTQYF
CDR3 DNA: TGTGCCACCGGACGAGACCCTAGCACAGATACGCAGTATTTT

D gene: NA
V gene: TRBV7-9
J gene: TRBJ1-2
clone size: many
CDR3 protein: CASSNQGSGYTF
CDR3 DNA: TGTGCCAGCAGCAACCAGGGTTCGGGCTACACCTTC

D gene: NA
V gene: TRBV14
J gene: TRBJ2-5
clone size: many
CDR3 protein: CASSRGGFGETQYF
CDR3 DNA: TGTGCCAGCAGCCGCGGAGGGTTCGGGGAGACCCAGTACTTC

D gene: NA
V gene: TRBV7-9
J gene: TRBJ1-2
clone size: many
CDR3 protein: CASSSEYGLADYGYTF
CDR3 DNA: TGTGCCAGCAGCTCGGAGTACGGGTTGGCGGACTATGGCTACACCTTC

D gene: NA
V gene: TRBV20-1
J gene: TRBJ1-4
clone size: many
CDR3 protein: CSARDIRGQSEKLFF
CDR3 DNA: TGCAGTGCTAGAGATATTAGAGGGCAAAGTGAAAAACTGTTTTTT

D gene: NA
V gene: TRBV4-3
J gene: TRBJ2-4
clone size: many
CDR3 protein: CASSQAPGQAIAKNIQYF
CDR3 DNA: TGCGCCAGCAGCCAAGCCCCGGGACAAGCTATAGCCAAAAACATTCAGTACTTC

D gene: TRBD1
V gene: TRBV7-2
J gene: TRBJ2-5
clone size: many
CDR3 protein: CASSLAGTAETQYF
CDR3 DNA: TGTGCCAGCAGCTTAGCGGGGACAGCGGAGACCCAGTACTTC

D gene: TRBD2
V gene: TRBV28
J gene: TRBJ2-1
clone size: many
CDR3 protein: CASSLGGISSYNEQFF
CDR3 DNA: TGTGCCAGCAGTTTGGGGGGGATCTCCTCCTACAATGAGCAGTTCTTC

D gene: NA
V gene: TRBV7-8
J gene: TRBJ2-1
clone size: NA
CDR3 protein: CASSRVSGNEQFF
CDR3 DNA: TGTGCCAGCAGCCGAGTATCGGGGAATGAGCAGTTCTTC

D gene: NA
V gene: TRBV10-3
J gene: TRBJ2-1
clone size: many
CDR3 protein: CAISSLGDERDEQFF
CDR3 DNA: TGTGCCATCAGTTCTCTCGGGGACGAGCGCGATGAGCAGTTCTTC

D gene: NA
V gene: TRBV2
J gene: TRBJ2-6
clone size: NA
CDR3 protein: CASHSPVDSGANVLTF
CDR3 DNA: TGTGCCAGCCATTCGCCCGTCGACTCTGGGGCCAACGTCCTGACTTTC

D gene: TRBD1
V gene: TRBV5-1
J gene: TRBJ1-1
clone size: many
CDR3 protein: CASSLIGQGDAEAFF
CDR3 DNA: TGCGCCAGCAGCTTGATAGGGCAGGGGGACGCTGAAGCTTTCTTT

D gene: TRBD1
V gene: TRBV7-2
J gene: TRBJ2-3
clone size: NA
CDR3 protein: CASSSWAGGAGDTQYF
CDR3 DNA: TGTGCCAGCAGCTCTTGGGCAGGGGGCGCGGGAGATACGCAGTATTTT

D gene: NA
V gene: TRBV28
J gene: TRBJ1-4
clone size: many
CDR3 protein: CASSSPQASNEKLFF
CDR3 DNA: TGTGCCAGCAGTTCCCCGCAGGCCAGCAATGAAAAACTGTTTTTT

D gene: NA
V gene: TRBV30
J gene: TRBJ2-7
clone size: few
CDR3 protein: CAWMETAYEQYF
CDR3 DNA: TGTGCCTGGATGGAAACCGCCTACGAGCAGTACTTC

D gene: TRBD1
V gene: TRBV20-1
J gene: TRBJ1-5
clone size: NA
CDR3 protein: CSTRQGNQPQHF
CDR3 DNA: TGCAGTACTAGACAGGGGAATCAGCCCCAACATTTT

D gene: NA
V gene: TRBV15
J gene: TRBJ2-1
clone size: many
CDR3 protein: CATSREAGSYNEQFF
CDR3 DNA: TGTGCCACCAGCAGAGAAGCGGGCTCCTACAATGAGCAGTTCTTC

D gene: TRBD2
V gene: TRBV29-1
J gene: TRBJ2-7
clone size: many
CDR3 protein: CSATRTSPLSYEQYF
CDR3 DNA: TGCAGTGCCACTCGGACTAGTCCCCTCTCCTACGAGCAGTACTTC

D gene: TRBD1
V gene: TRBV5-6
J gene: TRBJ1-5
clone size: many
CDR3 protein: CASSLGDRNQPQHF
CDR3 DNA: TGTGCCAGCAGCTTGGGGGACAGGAATCAGCCCCAGCATTTT